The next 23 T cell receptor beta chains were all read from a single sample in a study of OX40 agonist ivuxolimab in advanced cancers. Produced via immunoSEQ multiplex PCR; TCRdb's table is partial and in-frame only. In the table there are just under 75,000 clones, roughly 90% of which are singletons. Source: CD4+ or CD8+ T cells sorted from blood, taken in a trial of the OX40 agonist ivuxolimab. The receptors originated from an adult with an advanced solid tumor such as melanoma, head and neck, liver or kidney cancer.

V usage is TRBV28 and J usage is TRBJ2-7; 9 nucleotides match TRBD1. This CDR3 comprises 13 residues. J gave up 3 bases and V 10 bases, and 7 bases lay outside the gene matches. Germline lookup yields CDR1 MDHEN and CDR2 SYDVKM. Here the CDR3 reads CATVPGQGYEQYF. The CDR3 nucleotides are TGTGCCACCGTACCGGGACAGGGCTACGAGCAGTACTTC.

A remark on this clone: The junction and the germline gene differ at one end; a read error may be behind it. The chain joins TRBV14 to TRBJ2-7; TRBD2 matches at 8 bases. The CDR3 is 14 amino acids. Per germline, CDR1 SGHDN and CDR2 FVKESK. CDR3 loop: CASSQSWASGRLHF. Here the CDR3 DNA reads TGTGCCAGCAGCCAATCTTGGGCCAGCGGGAGACTGCACTTC.

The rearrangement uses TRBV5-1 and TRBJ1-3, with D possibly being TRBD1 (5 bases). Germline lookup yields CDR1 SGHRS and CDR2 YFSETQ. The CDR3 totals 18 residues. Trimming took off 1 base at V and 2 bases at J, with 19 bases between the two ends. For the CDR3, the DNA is TGCGCCAGCAGCTTGATTGCCGTCCAGGGTACGGCTGGAAACACCATATATTTT. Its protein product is CASSLIAVQGTAGNTIYF.

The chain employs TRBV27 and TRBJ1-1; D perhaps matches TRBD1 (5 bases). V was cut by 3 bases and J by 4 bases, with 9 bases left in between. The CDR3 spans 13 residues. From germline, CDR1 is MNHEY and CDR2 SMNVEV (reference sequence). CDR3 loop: CASSFRGGTEAFF. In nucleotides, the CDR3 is TGTGCCAGCAGTTTCCGGGGGGGCACTGAAGCTTTCTTT.

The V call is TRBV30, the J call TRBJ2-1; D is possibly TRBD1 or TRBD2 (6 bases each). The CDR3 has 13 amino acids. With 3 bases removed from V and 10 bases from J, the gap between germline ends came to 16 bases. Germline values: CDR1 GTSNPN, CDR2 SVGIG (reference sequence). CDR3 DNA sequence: TGTGCCTGGAGCCTAGGGGGGTTCGGAGAGCAGTTCTTC. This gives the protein CAWSLGGFGEQFF.

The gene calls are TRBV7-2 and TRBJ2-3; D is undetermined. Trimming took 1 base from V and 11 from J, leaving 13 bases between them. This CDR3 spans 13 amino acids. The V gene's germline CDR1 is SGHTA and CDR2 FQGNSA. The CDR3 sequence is CASSLGVSRLQYF. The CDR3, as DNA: TGTGCCAGCAGCTTAGGAGTCTCGAGGCTGCAGTATTTT.

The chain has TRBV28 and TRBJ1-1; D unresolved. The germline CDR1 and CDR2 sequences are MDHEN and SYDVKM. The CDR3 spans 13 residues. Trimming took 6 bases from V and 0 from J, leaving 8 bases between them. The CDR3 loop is CASRPPVNTEAFF. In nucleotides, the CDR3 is TGTGCCAGCAGACCACCCGTGAACACTGAAGCTTTCTTT.

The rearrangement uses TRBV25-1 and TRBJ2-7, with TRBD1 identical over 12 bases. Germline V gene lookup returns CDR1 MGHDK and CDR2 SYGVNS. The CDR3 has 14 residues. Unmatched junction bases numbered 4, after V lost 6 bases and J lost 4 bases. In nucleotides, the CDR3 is TGTGCCAGCAGCAGGGACAGGGGGCGGTACGAGCAGTACTTC. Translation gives CASSRDRGRYEQYF.

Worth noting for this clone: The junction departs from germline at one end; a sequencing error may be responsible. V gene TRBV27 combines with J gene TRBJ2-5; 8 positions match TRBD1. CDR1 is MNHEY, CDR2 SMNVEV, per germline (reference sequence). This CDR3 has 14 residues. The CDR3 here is CAGRRTGRQETQYF. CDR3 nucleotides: TGTGCCGGCAGGCGGACAGGGCGCCAAGAGACCCAGTACTTC.

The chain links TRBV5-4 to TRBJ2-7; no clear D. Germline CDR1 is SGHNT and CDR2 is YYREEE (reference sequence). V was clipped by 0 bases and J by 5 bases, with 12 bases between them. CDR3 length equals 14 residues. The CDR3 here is CASSLVGPGDEQYF. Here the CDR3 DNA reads TGTGCCAGCAGCTTGGTGGGCCCAGGAGACGAGCAGTACTTC.

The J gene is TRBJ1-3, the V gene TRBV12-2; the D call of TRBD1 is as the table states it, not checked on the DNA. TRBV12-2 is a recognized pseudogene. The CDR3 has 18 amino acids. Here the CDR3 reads CASRLAGSGTGAGNTIYF. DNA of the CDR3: TGTGCAAGTCGCTTAGCGGGGTCCGGGACAGGGGCTGGAAACACCATATATTTT.

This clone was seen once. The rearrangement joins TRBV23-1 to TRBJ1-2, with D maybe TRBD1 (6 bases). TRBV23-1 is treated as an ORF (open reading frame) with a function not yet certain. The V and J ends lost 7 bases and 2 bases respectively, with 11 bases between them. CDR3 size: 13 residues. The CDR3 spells CASNRQANYGYTF. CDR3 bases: TGCGCCAGCAATCGACAGGCGAACTATGGCTACACCTTC.

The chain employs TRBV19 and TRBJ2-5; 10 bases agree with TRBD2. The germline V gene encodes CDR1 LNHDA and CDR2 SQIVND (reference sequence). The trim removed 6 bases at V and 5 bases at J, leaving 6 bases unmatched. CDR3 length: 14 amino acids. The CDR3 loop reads CASRSGRAGETQYF. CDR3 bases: TGTGCCAGTAGAAGCGGGAGGGCCGGTGAGACCCAGTACTTC.

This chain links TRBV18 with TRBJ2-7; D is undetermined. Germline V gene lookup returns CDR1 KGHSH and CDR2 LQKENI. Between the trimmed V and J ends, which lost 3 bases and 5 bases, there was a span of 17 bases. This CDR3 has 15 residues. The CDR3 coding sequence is TGTGCCAGCTCACCGAAGGACCTAGTAGAGCACGAGCAGTACTTC. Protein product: CASSPKDLVEHEQYF.

The CDR3 DNA is TGTGCCACTACGGACAGGGGGCGCGAAGGTGAAGCTTTCTTT. This encodes CATTDRGREGEAFF. This chain links TRBV6-5 with TRBJ1-1, with 11 bases fitting TRBD1. There are 14 residues in the CDR3. After removal of 10 bases from V and 7 bases from J, the junction contained 11 bases not matched to a gene. Germline lookup yields CDR1 MNHEY and CDR2 SVGAGI.

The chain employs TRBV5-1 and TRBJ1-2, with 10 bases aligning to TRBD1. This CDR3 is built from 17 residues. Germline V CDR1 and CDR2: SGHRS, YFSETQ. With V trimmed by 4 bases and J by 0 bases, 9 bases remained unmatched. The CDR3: CASSPRDRGRTNYGYTF. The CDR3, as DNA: TGCGCCAGCAGCCCCCGGGACAGGGGACGTACTAACTATGGCTACACCTTC.

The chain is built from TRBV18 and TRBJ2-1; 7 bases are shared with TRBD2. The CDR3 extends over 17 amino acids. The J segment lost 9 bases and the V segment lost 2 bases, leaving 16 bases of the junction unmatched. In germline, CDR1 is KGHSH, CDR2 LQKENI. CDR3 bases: TGTGCCAGCTCACCAACCTCTTTAGTAGGGAGGGAGGCTGAGCAGTTCTTC. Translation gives CASSPTSLVGREAEQFF.

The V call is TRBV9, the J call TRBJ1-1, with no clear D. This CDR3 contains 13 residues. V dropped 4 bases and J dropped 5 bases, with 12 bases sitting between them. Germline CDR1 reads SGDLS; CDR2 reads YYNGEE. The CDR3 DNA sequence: TGTGCCAGCAGCCCCCAGTGGGAAACTGAAGCTTTCTTT. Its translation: CASSPQWETEAFF.

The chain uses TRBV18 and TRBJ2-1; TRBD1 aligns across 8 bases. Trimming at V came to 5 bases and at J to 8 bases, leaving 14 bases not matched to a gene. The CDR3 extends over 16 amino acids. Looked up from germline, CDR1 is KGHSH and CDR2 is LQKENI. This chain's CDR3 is CASSTFPDRASDEQFF. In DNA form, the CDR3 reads TGTGCCAGCTCAACATTCCCGGACAGGGCTTCGGATGAGCAGTTCTTC.

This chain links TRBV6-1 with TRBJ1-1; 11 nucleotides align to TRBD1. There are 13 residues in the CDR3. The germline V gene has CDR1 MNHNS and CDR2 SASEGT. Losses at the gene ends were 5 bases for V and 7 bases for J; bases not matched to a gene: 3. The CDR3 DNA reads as TGTGCCAGCAGTTTGGGACAGGGGGATGAAGCTTTCTTT. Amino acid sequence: CASSLGQGDEAFF.

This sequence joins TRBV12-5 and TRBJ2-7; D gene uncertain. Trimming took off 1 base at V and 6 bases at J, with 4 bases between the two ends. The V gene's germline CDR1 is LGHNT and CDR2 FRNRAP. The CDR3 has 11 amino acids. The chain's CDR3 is CASGLEFEQYF. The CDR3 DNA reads TGTGCTAGTGGTTTGGAGTTCGAGCAGTACTTC.

In DNA form, the CDR3 reads TGTGCCACCAGCAGAGAATCGCCCGGGACAGGGAACAATGAGCAGTTCTTC. It encodes CATSRESPGTGNNEQFF. The chain is built from TRBV15 and TRBJ2-1; TRBD1 agrees at 9 bases. The length of the CDR3 is 17 residues. Germline CDR1 and CDR2: LNHNV and YYDKDF (reference sequence). V trimming: 0 bases; J trimming: 5 bases; junction bases outside the gene matches: 8.

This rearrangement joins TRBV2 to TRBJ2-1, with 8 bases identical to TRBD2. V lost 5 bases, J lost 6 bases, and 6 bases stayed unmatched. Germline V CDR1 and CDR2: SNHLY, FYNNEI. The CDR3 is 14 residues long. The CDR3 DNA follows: TGTGCCAGCAGTAAAAGCGGGACTAGCAATGAGCAGTTCTTC. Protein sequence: CASSKSGTSNEQFF.